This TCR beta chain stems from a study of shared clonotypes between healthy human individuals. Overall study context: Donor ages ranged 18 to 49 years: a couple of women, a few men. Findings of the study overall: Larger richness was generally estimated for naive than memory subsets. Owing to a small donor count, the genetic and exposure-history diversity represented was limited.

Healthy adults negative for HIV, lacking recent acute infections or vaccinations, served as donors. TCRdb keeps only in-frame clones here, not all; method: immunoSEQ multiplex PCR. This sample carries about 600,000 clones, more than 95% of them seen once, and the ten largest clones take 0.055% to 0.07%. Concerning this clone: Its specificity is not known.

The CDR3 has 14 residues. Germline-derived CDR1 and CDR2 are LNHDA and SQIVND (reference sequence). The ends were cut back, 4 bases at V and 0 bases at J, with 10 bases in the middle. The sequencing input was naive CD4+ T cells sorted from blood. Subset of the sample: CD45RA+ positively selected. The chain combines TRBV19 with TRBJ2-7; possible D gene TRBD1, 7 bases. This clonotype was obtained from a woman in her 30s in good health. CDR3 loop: CASSRRDSSYEQYF. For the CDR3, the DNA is TGTGCCAGTAGTAGGAGGGACAGCTCCTACGAGCAGTACTTC.